This T cell receptor beta chain stems from a study of Graves' ophthalmopathy and Graves' hyperthyroidism. RNA transcripts served as template for amplifying TCR beta CDR3 sequences. First-round RT-PCR with HTBI primers preceded a second-round multiplex PCR. Each CDR3 protein is one row after TCRdb ran MiXCR on the multiplex PCR reads. The sample includes roughly 700,000 distinct CDR3 sequences, 35% to 50% of them seen just once. Lactation, pregnancy, uncontrolled infections and other autoimmune diseases were all grounds for excluding patients. Diagnosis used clinical symptoms, serum thyroxine, TRAb, thyroid ultrasound and orbital computed tomography. As regards this clonotype: A junction boundary mismatches the germline segment, possibly from a read error.

Germline CDR1 reads MGHDK; CDR2 reads SYGVNS. This CDR3 spans 16 amino acids. V and J are TRBV25-1 and TRBJ2-2, with a possible D match to TRBD2 (5 bases). The sequence was collected from an adult man with Graves' ophthalmopathy. The sequenced material came from peripheral blood. The CDR3 DNA reads as TGTGCCAGCAGCGCCTCGCTAGAGATTAACACCGGGGAGCCGTTTTTT. It encodes CASSASLEINTGEPFF. Full variable domain (outside the CDR3, taken from reference TRBV25-1 and TRBJ2-2): EADIYQTPRYLVIGTGKKITLECSQTMGHDKMYWYQQDPGMELHLIHYSYGVNSTEKGDLSSESTVSRIRTEHFPLTLESARPSHTSQYLCASSASLEINTGEPFFGEGSRLTVL.